The T cell receptor beta chain under discussion was sequenced for a study of cytomegalovirus exposure and HLA in healthy donors. Turning to this clone: Antigen: not known.

V lost 5 bases and J 3 bases, leaving 16 bases between the germline ends. The germline CDR1 and CDR2 sequences are SEHNR and FQNEAQ (reference sequence). The CDR3 totals 15 residues. Study-wide points: Researchers reported that a few CMV-associated chains were confirmed in vitro as CMV antigen-specific.

Use of 60 Vbeta and 13 Jbeta primers characterized the PCR. In the study's own analysis: Per a later analysis, the number of unique TCR beta chains was 75 million to 90 million, of which about 10 million were shared. Clones were sequenced by immunoSEQ multiplex PCR, and TCRdb holds only the in-frame ones, with some missing. From that table come the V and J calls and clone size; the DNA was used to work out D and trimming. The sample carries approximately 200,000 clones, roughly 79% recorded once. The sequenced sample consisted of PBMCs. V gene TRBV7-9 combines with J gene TRBJ1-2, with D possibly matching TRBD1 (5 bases). This clonotype was obtained from a man aged 30-40 years in good health and CMV-seronegative. The CDR3 loop reads CASSLNQQVHYGYTF. The CDR3, as DNA: TGTGCCAGCAGCCTAAATCAACAGGTCCACTATGGCTACACCTTC.